Below are 9 T cell receptor beta chains sequenced from a single sample in a study of neoadjuvant anti-PD-1 for oral cavity cancer. Time point denoted: after neoadjuvant nivolumab, at surgical resection. The protocol was immunoSEQ multiplex PCR, while the TCRdb copy is restricted to in-frame clones and leaves out a portion. The sample carries 30,000 or so clones, roughly 80% recorded once. This specimen was PBMCs, taken after nivolumab (anti-PD-1) treatment. The receptors originated from a person between 35 and 79 years old with oral cavity squamous cell carcinoma.

The genes are TRBV5-1 and TRBJ2-6; D is undetermined. CDR1 is SGHRS and CDR2 is YFSETQ in the germline V gene. V lost 1 base and J 3 bases, leaving 2 bases between the germline ends. The CDR3 is 13 amino acids. Written as DNA, the CDR3 is TGCGCCAGCAGCTTGTATGGGGCCAACGTCCTGACTTTC. Its translation is CASSLYGANVLTF. Full variable domain (rest looked up from reference TRBV5-1 and TRBJ2-6): KAGVTQTPRYLIKTRGQQVTLSCSPISGHRSVSWYQQTPGQGLQFLFEYFSETQRNKGNFPGRFSGRQFSNSRSEMNVSTLELGDSALYLCASSLYGANVLTFGAGSRLTVL.

The CDR3 spells CASSLGTPAGANVLTF. The CDR3 DNA reads TGTGCCAGCAGTTTAGGGACTCCCGCTGGGGCCAACGTCCTGACTTTC. The chain couples TRBV28 to TRBJ2-6, with a possible D match to TRBD2 (6 bases). The germline V and J ends were trimmed by 2 bases and 2 bases, with 10 bases remaining between them. Germline V gene lookup returns CDR1 MDHEN and CDR2 SYDVKM. The CDR3 consists of 16 residues.

The V and J genes are TRBV7-2 and TRBJ1-6; TRBD1 is a possible D gene (5 bases). Germline values: CDR1 SGHTA, CDR2 FQGNSA. The CDR3 is 16 residues long. Trimming removed 5 bases at V and 0 bases at J, with 11 bases between. This chain's CDR3 is CASSRDGNSYNSPLHF. The CDR3 DNA reads TGTGCCAGCAGCAGGGACGGGAACTCCTATAATTCACCCCTCCACTTT.

J is TRBJ2-2 and V is TRBV29-1; D ambiguous. Trimming shortened V by 4 bases and J by 0 bases, and 9 bases separated the two germline ends. This CDR3 spans 14 amino acids. Germline lookup yields CDR1 SQVTM and CDR2 ANQGSEA. CDR3 nucleotides: TGCAGCGTTGGGGCCAGGACGAACACCGGGGAGCTGTTTTTT. Its translation: CSVGARTNTGELFF.

The CDR3 DNA follows: TGTGCCGGGCGGGACAGGGATGGCTACACCTTC. It encodes CAGRDRDGYTF. The chain joins TRBV30 to TRBJ1-2; 9 bases line up with TRBD1. The CDR3 length is 11 residues. The trim removed 8 bases at V and 6 bases at J, leaving 4 bases unmatched. CDR1 and CDR2 from the germline V gene are GTSNPN and SVGIG (reference sequence). Full variable domain (outside the CDR3, taken from reference TRBV30 and TRBJ1-2): SQTIHQWPATLVQPVGSPLSLECTVEGTSNPNLYWYRQAAGRGLQLLFYSVGIGQISSEVPQNLSASRPQDRQFILSSKKLLLSDSGFYLCAGRDRDGYTFGSGTRLTVV.

V gene TRBV19 combines with J gene TRBJ2-7, with TRBD1 identical over 7 bases. Germline loops: CDR1 LNHDA, CDR2 SQIVND (reference sequence). The V and J ends lost 6 bases and 0 bases, in that order; junction bases with no gene match: 11. This CDR3 has 16 amino acids. The DNA for the CDR3 is TGTGCCAGTAGCAGAACAGGGGCCAGAACCTCCTACGAGCAGTACTTC. Protein product: CASSRTGARTSYEQYF.

A single count supports this clone. The chain combines TRBV5-6 with TRBJ1-1, with TRBD1 as a possible D gene (6 bases). Per the germline V gene, CDR1 is SGHDT and CDR2 is YYEEEE. Trimming removed 0 bases at V and 5 bases at J, with 11 bases between. This CDR3 is built from 14 residues. The CDR3 is CASSLAGGGTEAFF. CDR3 in DNA: TGTGCCAGCAGCTTGGCGGGGGGCGGGACTGAAGCTTTCTTT.

The chain recombines TRBV7-2 with TRBJ2-3; tentatively, D is TRBD2 (5 bases). Germline V gene data show CDR1 as SGHTA and CDR2 as FQGNSA. The CDR3 loop spans 15 amino acids. The V and J ends lost 3 bases and 3 bases respectively, with 13 bases between them. DNA for the CDR3: TGTGCCAGCAGCTTTTCGAGGGTCGGAACAGATACGCAGTATTTT. Its protein is CASSFSRVGTDTQYF. The complete variable domain, with remaining parts taken from reference TRBV7-2 and TRBJ2-3, reads GAGVSQSPSNKVTEKGKDVELRCDPISGHTALYWYRQSLGQGLEFLIYFQGNSAPDKSGLPSDRFSAERTGGSVSTLTIQRTQQEDSAVYLCASSFSRVGTDTQYFGPGTRLTVL.

The chain recombines TRBV10-3 with TRBJ1-4; 7 nucleotides line up with TRBD1. The trim removed 0 bases at V and 1 base at J, leaving 5 bases unmatched. Per the germline V gene, CDR1 is ENHRY and CDR2 is SYGVKD. This CDR3 comprises 17 residues. The CDR3 DNA reads as TGTGCCATCAGTGAGTCGGGACCAGGGGGAACTAATGAAAAACTGTTTTTT. Residues: CAISESGPGGTNEKLFF.